Each of the 8 T cell receptor beta chains below was sequenced from the same sample in a study of blood T cell repertoires in COVID-19 (dated by TCRdb to 2018 to 2021). To prepare the library, the immunoSEQ multiplex PCR assay was applied. TCRdb mirrors the immuneACCESS table, restricted to in-frame sequences. Some clones are absent from its copies; in checked studies, under half trace to an unresolved V gene, and the reason for the others is unknown. This sample comprises under 400,000 clones, 75% to 90% of them detected only once. 2.9% of the sample goes to the ten largest clones. Sequencing input: peripheral blood. Receptors originate from a woman aged 25-40 years with COVID-19, enrolled during active disease.

This chain uses TRBV3-1 (or the pseudogene TRBV3-2) with TRBJ2-3; TRBD2 aligns across 9 bases. Germline CDR1 LGHDT, CDR2 YNNKEL (reference sequence). J gave up 5 bases and V 0 bases, and 6 bases lay outside the gene matches. This CDR3 has 16 residues. CDR3 DNA: TGTGCCAGCAGCCAAGATATGGCTAGCGGGAAAGATACGCAGTATTTT. This translates into CASSQDMASGKDTQYF.

This clone came up once. The chain combines TRBV7-9 with TRBJ1-3; D remains ambiguous. The CDR3 extends over 13 amino acids. Germline-derived CDR1 and CDR2 are SEHNR and FQNEAQ (reference sequence). V was trimmed by 5 bases and J by 0 bases, leaving 5 bases between them. The CDR3 reads CASSPPSGNTIYF. The CDR3 DNA follows: TGTGCCAGCAGCCCTCCCTCTGGAAACACCATATATTTT.

J is TRBJ2-1 and V is TRBV11-3, with TRBD1 identical over 9 bases. V lost 6 bases to trimming and J lost 7 bases; unmatched junction nucleotides: 7. Germline V CDR1 and CDR2: SGHNT, YENEEA. The length of the CDR3 is 14 residues. The CDR3 coding sequence is TGTGCCAGCAGACGGAGACAGGGGGAGAATGAGCAGTTCTTC. As protein: CASRRRQGENEQFF.

The V and J genes are TRBV18 and TRBJ2-1; TRBD2 matches at 9 bases. The V segment lost 2 bases and the J segment 7 bases; nucleotides outside the gene matches: 9. The CDR3 is 16 amino acids. In germline, CDR1 is KGHSH, CDR2 LQKENI. CDR3 region: CASSPNDGTSFNEQFF. CDR3 sequence (DNA): TGTGCCAGCTCACCAAATGACGGGACTAGCTTTAATGAGCAGTTCTTC.

This chain connects TRBV19 to TRBJ2-7; TRBD1 matches 7 bases. J gave up 3 bases and V 4 bases, and 15 bases lay outside the gene matches. The germline CDR1 and CDR2 sequences are LNHDA and SQIVND (reference sequence). This CDR3 contains 17 residues. The DNA of the CDR3 is TGTGCCAGTAGTAAACAGGGGTTCGGGTCGAGGAACTACGAGCAGTACTTC. It encodes CASSKQGFGSRNYEQYF.

The chain uses TRBV5-1 and TRBJ2-3; weak D call: TRBD2 (6 bases). There are 16 residues in the CDR3. The ends were cut back, 0 bases at V and 4 bases at J, with 15 bases in the middle. Germline CDR1 is SGHRS and CDR2 is YFSETQ. Here the CDR3 DNA reads TGCGCCAGCAGCTTGGGATCTGCGGGGACGGCAGATACGCAGTATTTT. Its translation: CASSLGSAGTADTQYF.

Worth noting for this clone: Other DNA sequences within the sample encode an identical CDR3. The genes are TRBV6-1 and TRBJ2-1; 10 bases align to TRBD2. With V trimmed by 3 bases and J by 7 bases, 3 bases remained unmatched. The CDR3 has 14 amino acids. Germline V gene lookup returns CDR1 MNHNS and CDR2 SASEGT. CDR3 DNA sequence: TGTGCCAGCAGTGAGGGACTAGCGAGTAATGAGCAGTTCTTC. This codes for CASSEGLASNEQFF.

DNA for the CDR3: TGTGCCAGCAGTATGACAGGGTACGAGCAGTACTTC. Its protein product is CASSMTGYEQYF. The chain links TRBV5-6 to TRBJ2-7; 7 bases match TRBD1. J gave up 4 bases and V 5 bases, and 3 bases lay outside the gene matches. Germline CDR1 is SGHDT and CDR2 is YYEEEE. CDR3 length equals 12 residues.